This TCR beta chain appears in the sequencing data of a study of CD8 T cells in ankylosing spondylitis. With molecular barcodes, quantitative 5'-RACE was used to make the TCR beta libraries. TCRdb re-called the 5' RACE reads through MiXCR, storing one row per CDR3 protein. The sample has 390,000 or so distinct CDR3 sequences, 20% to 25% seen once. This CDR3 is built from 16 residues. On this clonotype: Its antigen is undetermined.

The study, taken as a whole, reports: One TCR beta motif, made up of eight or nine highly homologous variants, appeared characteristic of ankylosing spondylitis blood. The authors found the disease-linked clones to be CD8+ and relatively rare in peripheral blood. It was reported that disease-linked clones were significantly enriched in matched ankylosing spondylitis synovial fluid. A number of the motif variants had already been described in reactive arthritis synovial fluid and blood.

This TCR came from a male donor with ankylosing spondylitis. The gene calls are TRBV21-1 and TRBJ1-1; the table names TRBD1, a call not compared with the DNA. TRBV21-1 is deemed a pseudogene. Sequenced sample: blood, either unsorted or a sorted T cell fraction (not recorded which). The CDR3 here is CASSKAGDRVNTEAFF. For the CDR3, the DNA is TGTGCCAGCAGCAAAGCCGGGGACAGGGTGAACACTGAAGCTTTCTTT.